The 26 T cell receptor beta chains below all came from one sample that was sequenced in a study of T cell responses to AZD1222 COVID-19 vaccine. The table came from immunoSEQ multiplex PCR; TCRdb's copy has only in-frame clones and leaves some out. The top ten hold 2.5% to 3.5% of the sample, which has 140,000 or so clones, 88% seen once. The specimen comprised peripheral blood, sampled 28 days after the second AZD1222 dose. The receptors shown here come from an adult who received the AZD1222 COVID-19 vaccine.

The chain joins TRBV5-8 to TRBJ2-7; D call uncertain. CDR1 is SGHTS, CDR2 YDEGEE, per germline. V shed 3 bases and J shed 2 bases, with 12 bases lying between them. There are 14 residues in the CDR3. CDR3 DNA: TGTGCCAGCAGCTCCCGGGTGGGAACCTACGAGCAGTACTTC. Its translation is CASSSRVGTYEQYF. The variable domain in full, with the rest retrieved from reference TRBV5-8 and TRBJ2-7, is EAGVTQSPTHLIKTRGQQATLRCSPISGHTSVYWYQQALGLGLQFLLWYDEGEERNRGNFPPRFSGRQFPNYSSELNVNALELEDSALYLCASSSRVGTYEQYFGPGTRLTVT.

The genes are TRBV18 and TRBJ2-1; D not certain. Germline V CDR1 and CDR2: KGHSH, LQKENI. V was cut by 5 bases and J by 0 bases, with 11 bases left in between. CDR3 length equals 15 residues. CDR3 amino acids: CASSAGRNSYNEQFF. The CDR3 DNA is TGTGCCAGCTCAGCTGGACGGAACTCCTACAATGAGCAGTTCTTC.

The genes are TRBV24-1 and TRBJ2-1; 12 bases are a match to TRBD2. CDR1 is KGHDR, CDR2 SFDVKD, per germline. The CDR3 has 17 amino acids. V was pared by 2 bases and J by 9 bases, with 10 bases of the junction left unmatched. The CDR3 loop is CATSDSRTSGAFGEQFF. The CDR3 coding sequence is TGTGCCACCAGTGATTCGCGGACTAGCGGGGCCTTTGGTGAGCAGTTCTTC.

The chain joins TRBV27 to TRBJ2-1; maybe TRBD1 (7 bases). Germline V gives CDR1 MNHEY, CDR2 SMNVEV (reference sequence). Trimming took off 10 bases at V and 7 bases at J, with 20 bases between the two ends. The CDR3 has 14 residues. The DNA for the CDR3 is TGTGCCACCCGGCGACAGGGAGGTCGGAATGAGCAGTTCTTC. This translates into CATRRQGGRNEQFF.

The rearrangement links TRBV15 to TRBJ1-1; possibly TRBD1 for D (5 bases). The V end lost 3 bases, the J end lost 3 bases, and 14 bases lay between the germline ends. The CDR3 has 15 residues. Germline assignment: CDR1 LNHNV and CDR2 YYDKDF (reference sequence). The CDR3 nucleotides read TGTGCCACCAGCAGTGGTTCAGGGAGAGACACTGAAGCTTTCTTT. It encodes CATSSGSGRDTEAFF.

The rearrangement uses TRBV30 and TRBJ1-6; D ambiguous. The CDR3 loop spans 15 amino acids. Germline CDR1 and CDR2: GTSNPN and SVGIG (reference sequence). Trimming stripped 0 bases from V and 7 bases from J, with 13 bases between. CDR3 sequence reads: CAWSVYGERNSPLHF. CDR3 in DNA: TGTGCCTGGAGTGTTTACGGAGAGAGAAATTCACCCCTCCACTTT. Complete variable domain (other parts from reference TRBV30 and TRBJ1-6): SQTIHQWPATLVQPVGSPLSLECTVEGTSNPNLYWYRQAAGRGLQLLFYSVGIGQISSEVPQNLSASRPQDRQFILSSKKLLLSDSGFYLCAWSVYGERNSPLHFGNGTRLTVT.

The rearrangement uses TRBV20-1 and TRBJ1-2; no clear D. Germline CDR1 DFQATT, CDR2 SNEGSKA (reference sequence). The CDR3 runs to 9 residues. V dropped 4 bases and J dropped 7 bases, with 4 bases sitting between them. CDR3 nucleotide sequence: TGCAGTGCTATGCGTGGCTACACCTTC. It encodes CSAMRGYTF.

V and J are TRBV11-2 and TRBJ2-1; 12 bases align to TRBD2. Germline CDR1 and CDR2: SGHAT and FQNNGV. V lost 4 bases, J lost 12 bases, and 7 bases stayed unmatched. The CDR3 runs to 14 residues. Here the CDR3 DNA reads TGTGCCAGCAGCTCGACTAGCGGGAGTTTTTCGCAGTTCTTC. Residues: CASSSTSGSFSQFF.

The rearrangement joins TRBV30 to TRBJ2-3; 8 bases are a match to TRBD2. V dropped 7 bases and J dropped 6; count of bases not matched to a gene: 21. The CDR3 runs 17 residues. Germline values: CDR1 GTSNPN, CDR2 SVGIG (reference sequence). CDR3 loop: CASNTLAGRLSADTQYF. The CDR3 nucleotides read TGTGCCTCCAATACTTTAGCGGGACGGTTGTCAGCCGATACGCAGTATTTT.

The V call is TRBV28, the J call TRBJ1-6, with 9 bases that match TRBD1. There are 15 residues in the CDR3. V was pared by 6 bases and J by 6 bases, with 6 bases of the junction left unmatched. Germline loops: CDR1 MDHEN, CDR2 SYDVKM. In DNA form, the CDR3 reads TGTGCCAGCAGACCTAGGGACAGGGTTAATTCACCCCTCCACTTT. This codes for CASRPRDRVNSPLHF.

The rearrangement joins TRBV29-1 to TRBJ1-2; maybe TRBD1 (5 bases). This CDR3 contains 11 residues. The germline gives CDR1 SQVTM, CDR2 ANQGSEA. The CDR3 reads CRAGEDYGYTF. The CDR3 nucleotides read TGCCGGGCGGGGGAGGACTATGGCTACACCTTC.

This clone was seen more than once but under ten times. V gene TRBV4-1 combines with J gene TRBJ2-7, with TRBD1 as a possible D gene (5 bases). V dropped 3 bases and J dropped 7 bases, with 22 bases sitting between them. Germline CDR1 reads MGHRA; CDR2 reads YSYEKL. The CDR3 is 16 amino acids. CDR3 protein: CASSQFSGASSREQYF. In nucleotides, the CDR3 is TGCGCCAGCAGCCAGTTTAGTGGGGCCTCAAGTCGTGAGCAGTACTTC.

The chain has TRBV19 and TRBJ2-2, with a tentative D call TRBD1 (5 bases). Germline assignment: CDR1 LNHDA and CDR2 SQIVND (reference sequence). This CDR3 contains 14 residues. Trimming cost V 7 bases and J 1 base, with 10 bases left between them. The CDR3 is CASTYRRNTGELFF. The DNA of the CDR3 is TGTGCCAGTACTTACAGGCGGAACACCGGGGAGCTGTTTTTT.

This clone was counted between two and nine times. The gene calls are TRBV6-2 or TRBV6-3 and TRBJ1-2; D is undetermined. Trimming stripped 6 bases from V and 0 bases from J, with 17 bases between. Germline V gene sequence: CDR1 MNHEY, CDR2 SVGEGT. CDR3 length: 16 amino acids. CDR3 region: CASSPHPRLSNYGYTF. The CDR3 DNA reads as TGTGCCAGCAGCCCACACCCGCGGCTATCTAACTATGGCTACACCTTC.

This clone was seen a few times. This chain uses TRBV7-9 with TRBJ2-7, with 14 positions matching TRBD2. Germline lookup yields CDR1 SEHNR and CDR2 FQNEAQ (reference sequence). The ends lost 5 bases at V and 7 bases at J; junction bases unmatched: 4. CDR3 length: 14 residues. The CDR3 loop is CASSPTSGRGEQYF. In nucleotides, the CDR3 is TGTGCCAGCAGCCCGACTAGCGGGAGGGGGGAGCAGTACTTC.

This clone was seen only a few times. The rearrangement joins TRBV19 to TRBJ2-4; 10 nucleotides line up with TRBD1. The J segment lost 4 bases and the V segment lost 5 bases, leaving 5 bases of the junction unmatched. Germline V gene data show CDR1 as LNHDA and CDR2 as SQIVND (reference sequence). The CDR3 runs 15 residues. The CDR3 protein is CASSSGTGVKNIQYF. As DNA, the CDR3 is TGTGCCAGTAGTTCCGGGACAGGGGTTAAAAACATTCAGTACTTC.

The chain is built from TRBV7-2 and TRBJ2-7; D gene ambiguous. There are 13 residues in the CDR3. Trimming removed 0 bases at V and 1 base at J, with 4 bases between. Germline V gives CDR1 SGHTA, CDR2 FQGNSA. The CDR3 bases are TGTGCCAGCAGCTTAGCATATTCCTACGAGCAGTACTTC. Its protein product is CASSLAYSYEQYF.

The DNA of the CDR3 is TGTGCCAGCAGCCAAGGGGCCAGAGCCTATGGCTACACCTTC. Residues: CASSQGARAYGYTF. This chain connects TRBV3-1 (or the pseudogene TRBV3-2) to TRBJ1-2, with D unclear. Germline values: CDR1 LGHDT, CDR2 YNNKEL (reference sequence). The CDR3 runs 14 residues. Trimming left V 1 base short and J 4 bases short, with 10 bases between.

This clone was recorded only once. V usage is TRBV30 and J usage is TRBJ1-3; D gene uncertain. Trimming cost V 3 bases and J 0 bases, with 12 bases left between them. From germline, CDR1 is GTSNPN and CDR2 SVGIG (reference sequence). This CDR3 comprises 15 residues. The chain's CDR3 is CAWSRGGGSGNTIYF. CDR3 sequence (DNA): TGTGCCTGGAGCCGAGGCGGTGGCTCTGGAAACACCATATATTTT.

The rearrangement links TRBV2 to TRBJ2-3; D is possibly TRBD2 (6 bases). Per the germline V gene, CDR1 is SNHLY and CDR2 is FYNNEI. The CDR3 extends over 14 amino acids. With 6 bases removed from V and 4 bases from J, the gap between germline ends came to 14 bases. The DNA of the CDR3 is TGTGCCAGCAGCGGGGGTGTTTCGTCAGATACGCAGTATTTT. It codes for CASSGGVSSDTQYF.

The V call is TRBV30, the J call TRBJ2-1, with D unresolved. Germline V CDR1 and CDR2: GTSNPN, SVGIG (reference sequence). V was pared by 0 bases and J by 9 bases, with 12 bases between. The CDR3 spans 13 residues. CDR3 protein: CAWSVFEPPEQFF. The DNA of the CDR3 is TGTGCCTGGAGTGTCTTTGAACCTCCTGAGCAGTTCTTC.

V usage is TRBV28 and J usage is TRBJ2-3; D may be TRBD2 (5 bases). Looked up from germline, CDR1 is MDHEN and CDR2 is SYDVKM. CDR3 length: 15 amino acids. V gave up 3 bases and J gave up 1 base, with 11 bases separating them. In DNA form, the CDR3 reads TGTGCCAGCAGTTTCGGCGGGTTAGGCACAGATACGCAGTATTTT. It specifies CASSFGGLGTDTQYF.

This clone was detected only a few times. V is TRBV11-2 and J is TRBJ2-7; possibly TRBD1 or TRBD2 for D (5 bases each). V gave up 0 bases and J gave up 2 bases, with 11 bases separating them. The length of the CDR3 is 15 residues. Germline V gene sequence: CDR1 SGHAT, CDR2 FQNNGV. This chain's CDR3 is CASSLDGAATYEQYF. The DNA for the CDR3 is TGTGCCAGCAGCTTAGACGGGGCCGCAACCTACGAGCAGTACTTC.

J is TRBJ1-2 and V is TRBV7-8; D unclear. V dropped 5 bases and J dropped 7 bases, with 14 bases sitting between them. The CDR3 covers 13 residues. Germline CDR1 SGHVS, CDR2 FQNEAQ. The CDR3 sequence: CASSPRESGGYTF. The DNA of the CDR3 is TGTGCCAGCAGCCCACGGGAGTCCGGTGGCTACACCTTC. The whole variable domain, filled in from reference TRBV7-8 and TRBJ1-2, reads GAGVSQSPRYKVAKRGQDVALRCDPISGHVSLFWYQQALGQGPEFLTYFQNEAQLDKSGLPSDRFFAERPEGSVSTLKIQRTQQEDSAVYLCASSPRESGGYTFGSGTRLTVV.

The rearrangement joins TRBV5-1 to TRBJ1-6, with a tentative D call TRBD1 (6 bases). The CDR3 is made up of 13 amino acids. Germline V gene lookup returns CDR1 SGHRS and CDR2 YFSETQ. Trimming took 4 bases from V and 6 from J, leaving 8 bases between them. The CDR3 DNA reads TGCGCCAGCAGCCAACAGGGTAATTCACCCCTCCACTTT. Translation: CASSQQGNSPLHF. Filled out from reference TRBV5-1 and TRBJ1-6, the complete variable domain reads KAGVTQTPRYLIKTRGQQVTLSCSPISGHRSVSWYQQTPGQGLQFLFEYFSETQRNKGNFPGRFSGRQFSNSRSEMNVSTLELGDSALYLCASSQQGNSPLHFGNGTRLTVT.

V usage is TRBV28 and J usage is TRBJ1-6; possibly TRBD1 for D (6 bases). The V and J ends lost 6 bases and 10 bases respectively, with 19 bases between them. The CDR3 totals 15 residues. CDR1 is MDHEN and CDR2 is SYDVKM in the germline V gene. CDR3 DNA: TGTGCCAGCAGCTCTCTCCCGGGGGGCTTCTCACCCCTCCACTTT. Protein product: CASSSLPGGFSPLHF.